This is a list of T cell receptor beta chains from one sample in a study of cytomegalovirus exposure and HLA in healthy donors. Sequencing was performed with immunoSEQ multiplex PCR; in TCRdb, only in-frame clones are kept and a portion is missing. The sample lists more than 80,000 clones; 60% to 75% were seen once. The source material was PBMCs. These receptors were obtained from a female donor in good health and CMV-seropositive. Each CDR3 is given without its conserved first and last residue.

CDR3,J,V
ASSADRVTYGYT,TRBJ1-2,TRBV27
ASRFYRDYGYT,TRBJ1-2,TRBV6-5
ASTPTRDAAEAF,TRBJ1-1,TRBV28
ASSSQTYEQY,TRBJ2-7,TRBV6-5
AWSAGQGIQPQH,TRBJ1-5,TRBV30
ASSATSGRRAEQF,TRBJ2-1,TRBV7-2
ASSSPSGGAIGELF,TRBJ2-2,TRBV4-1
ASSLSRRGDRGIKNYGYT,TRBJ1-2,TRBV28
ASSVELAGLYEQY,TRBJ2-7,TRBV9
AISAGGEVF,TRBJ2-1,TRBV10-3
AWSVRGRASEQF,TRBJ2-1,TRBV30
ASSLRTGADTQY,TRBJ2-3,TRBV7-7
ASSRAGGADSSYT,TRBJ1-2,TRBV28
ASSLGPNQPQH,TRBJ1-5,TRBV28
ASSLEASNQPQH,TRBJ1-5,TRBV7-8
ASSMSIEGEQY,TRBJ2-7,TRBV19
ASSVATDTQY,TRBJ2-3,TRBV9
ASSENKNTGELF,TRBJ2-2,TRBV10-1
SVGAIAGAIWANEQF,TRBJ2-1,TRBV29-1
ASLRGSSYNEQF,TRBJ2-1,TRBV6-1
ASSFRGQVLGRPQH,TRBJ1-5,TRBV7-2
SVGRTGLSYEQY,-,TRBV29-1
ASSTRQVNEKLF,TRBJ1-4,TRBV19
ATSQGYTQY,TRBJ2-3,TRBV19
ASSPGSLNSPLH,TRBJ1-6,TRBV6-5
STGQGDGYT,TRBJ1-2,TRBV29-1
ASSYTRQELVQH,TRBJ1-5,TRBV6-5
ASRPGLAEPQEQY,TRBJ2-7,TRBV2
ASSVRSGTSNSPLH,TRBJ1-6,TRBV9
ASSFGTVYGYT,TRBJ1-2,TRBV28
ASSPGHNQPQH,TRBJ1-5,TRBV4-3
ASSYTSSYNSPLH,TRBJ1-6,TRBV7-4
ATSRAAEGSYGYT,TRBJ1-2,TRBV15
ASSLGSRDTDTQY,TRBJ2-3,TRBV5-1
ASSSGVSSNYEQY,TRBJ2-7,TRBV11-3
ASSSGGQGNQPQH,TRBJ1-5,TRBV28
AGSGGEQETQY,TRBJ2-5,TRBV10-3
ASSLGTRSEQY,TRBJ2-7,TRBV5-4
ASRGRTQSFGQY,TRBJ2-7,TRBV2
SVDLAGGKEQF,TRBJ2-1,TRBV29-1
ASSLALTDTQY,TRBJ2-3,TRBV7-2
ASKWADRDTEAF,TRBJ1-1,TRBV2
ASSSNPREGYT,TRBJ1-2,TRBV11-2
AISGGPGQGHPGANVLT,TRBJ2-6,TRBV10-3
ATSNGTFTYEQY,TRBJ2-7,TRBV15
ASSQEEQGAGGELF,TRBJ2-2,TRBV4-3
ASSPSGADEKLF,TRBJ1-4,TRBV18
ASSFAGASYEQY,TRBJ2-7,TRBV7-9